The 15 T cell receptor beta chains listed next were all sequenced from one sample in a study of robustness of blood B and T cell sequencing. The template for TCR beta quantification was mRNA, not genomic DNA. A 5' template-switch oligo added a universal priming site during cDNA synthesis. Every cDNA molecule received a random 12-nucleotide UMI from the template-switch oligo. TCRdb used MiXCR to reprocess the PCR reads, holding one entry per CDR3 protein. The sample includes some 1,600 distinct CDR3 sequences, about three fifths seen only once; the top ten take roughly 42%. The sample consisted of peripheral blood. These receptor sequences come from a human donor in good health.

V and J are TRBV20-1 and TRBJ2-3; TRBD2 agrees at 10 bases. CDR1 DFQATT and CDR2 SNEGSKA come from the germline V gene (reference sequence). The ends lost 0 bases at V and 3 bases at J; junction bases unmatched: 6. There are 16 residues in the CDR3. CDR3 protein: CSARDPAGGPTDTQYF. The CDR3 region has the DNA TGCAGTGCTAGAGATCCAGCGGGGGGGCCTACAGATACGCAGTATTTT.

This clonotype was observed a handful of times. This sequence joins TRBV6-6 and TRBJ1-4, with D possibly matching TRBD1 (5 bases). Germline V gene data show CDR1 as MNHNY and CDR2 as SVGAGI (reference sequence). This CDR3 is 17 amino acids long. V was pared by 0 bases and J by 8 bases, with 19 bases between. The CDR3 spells CASSYSLSQGAGEKLFF. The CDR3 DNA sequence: TGTGCCAGCAGTTACTCCCTCTCTCAAGGGGCGGGCGAAAAACTGTTTTTT.

The CDR3 sequence: CASAPWGEEEQYF. The CDR3 DNA follows: TGTGCCAGCGCCCCTTGGGGGGAAGAGGAGCAGTACTTC. This chain joins TRBV7-6 and TRBJ2-7; weak D call: TRBD2 (6 bases). This CDR3 comprises 13 residues. CDR1 is SGHVS, CDR2 FNYEAQ, per germline. The germline V and J ends were trimmed by 8 bases and 7 bases, with 18 bases remaining between them.

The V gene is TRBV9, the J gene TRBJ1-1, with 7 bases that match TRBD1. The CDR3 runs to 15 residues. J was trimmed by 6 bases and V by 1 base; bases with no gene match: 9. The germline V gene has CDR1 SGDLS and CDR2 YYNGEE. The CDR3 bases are TGTGCCAGCAGCGTACTAAGGGGGCAAGGGGCTGAAGCTTTCTTT. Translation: CASSVLRGQGAEAFF.

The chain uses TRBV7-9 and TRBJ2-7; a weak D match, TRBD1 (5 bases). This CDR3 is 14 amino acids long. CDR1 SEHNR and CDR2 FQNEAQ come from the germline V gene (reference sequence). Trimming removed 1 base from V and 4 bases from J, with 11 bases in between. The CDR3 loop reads CASSLGYGAYEQYF. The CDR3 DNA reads TGTGCCAGCAGCTTAGGTTATGGGGCGTACGAGCAGTACTTC. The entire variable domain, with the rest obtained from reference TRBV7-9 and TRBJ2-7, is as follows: DTGVSQNPRHKITKRGQNVTFRCDPISEHNRLYWYRQTLGQGPEFLTYFQNEAQLEKSRLLSDRFSAERPKGSFSTLEIQRTEQGDSAMYLCASSLGYGAYEQYFGPGTRLTVT.

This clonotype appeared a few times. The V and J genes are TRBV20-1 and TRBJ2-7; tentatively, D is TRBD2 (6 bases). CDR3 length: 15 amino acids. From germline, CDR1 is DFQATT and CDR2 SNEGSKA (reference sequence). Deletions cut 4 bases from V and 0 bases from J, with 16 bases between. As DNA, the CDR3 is TGCAGTGCTACTTCAACCGGGACTCTCTCCTACGAGCAGTACTTC. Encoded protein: CSATSTGTLSYEQYF.

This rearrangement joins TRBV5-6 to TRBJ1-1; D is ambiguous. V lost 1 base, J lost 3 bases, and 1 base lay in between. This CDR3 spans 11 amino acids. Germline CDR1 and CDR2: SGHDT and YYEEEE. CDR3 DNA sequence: TGTGCCAGCAGCTTGTACACTGAAGCTTTCTTT. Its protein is CASSLYTEAFF.

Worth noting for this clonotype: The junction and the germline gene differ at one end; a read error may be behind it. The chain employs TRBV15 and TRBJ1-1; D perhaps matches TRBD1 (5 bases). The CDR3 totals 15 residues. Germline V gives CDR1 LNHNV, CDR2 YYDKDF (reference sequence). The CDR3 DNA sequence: TGTGTCACCAGCAGAGATCGGGGCCCGAACACTGAAGCTTTCTTT. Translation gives CVTSRDRGPNTEAFF.

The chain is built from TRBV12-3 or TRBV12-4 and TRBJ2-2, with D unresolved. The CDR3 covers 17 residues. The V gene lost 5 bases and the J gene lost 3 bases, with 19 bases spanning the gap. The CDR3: CASSPTTSVRDTGELFF. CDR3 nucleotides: TGTGCCAGCAGTCCTACGACTTCTGTTAGGGACACCGGGGAGCTGTTTTTT.

CDR3 DNA: TGTGCCATCAGAGACTCTAGCGGGGTAACAGATACGCAGTATTTT. This translates into CAIRDSSGVTDTQYF. The chain recombines TRBV6-4 with TRBJ2-3, with TRBD2 identical over 9 bases. Looked up from germline, CDR1 is MRHNA and CDR2 is SNTAGT. V dropped 10 bases and J dropped 3; count of bases not matched to a gene: 11. The CDR3 has 15 amino acids.

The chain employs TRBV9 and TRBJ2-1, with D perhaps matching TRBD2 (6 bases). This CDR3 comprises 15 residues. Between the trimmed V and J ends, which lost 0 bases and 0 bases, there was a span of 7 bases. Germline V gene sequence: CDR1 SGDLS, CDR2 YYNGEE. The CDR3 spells CASSVGGDSYNEQFF. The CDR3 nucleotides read TGTGCCAGCAGCGTAGGGGGGGACTCCTACAATGAGCAGTTCTTC.

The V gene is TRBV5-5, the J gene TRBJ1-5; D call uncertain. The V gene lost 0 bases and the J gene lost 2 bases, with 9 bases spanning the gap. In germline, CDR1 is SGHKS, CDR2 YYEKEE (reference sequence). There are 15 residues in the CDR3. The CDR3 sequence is CASSLDLTRNQPQHF. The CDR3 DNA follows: TGTGCCAGCAGCTTGGATCTAACCCGCAATCAGCCCCAGCATTTT.

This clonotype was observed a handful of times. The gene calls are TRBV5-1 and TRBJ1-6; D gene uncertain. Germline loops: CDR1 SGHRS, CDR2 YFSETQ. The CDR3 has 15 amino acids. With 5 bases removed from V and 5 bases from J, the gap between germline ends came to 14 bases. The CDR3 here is CASSESGSDNSPLHF. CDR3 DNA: TGCGCCAGCAGTGAGTCGGGCAGCGATAATTCACCCCTCCACTTT.

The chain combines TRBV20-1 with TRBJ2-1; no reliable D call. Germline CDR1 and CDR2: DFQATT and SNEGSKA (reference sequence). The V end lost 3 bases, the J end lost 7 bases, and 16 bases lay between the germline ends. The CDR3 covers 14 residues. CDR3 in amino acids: CSASPPGEINEQFF. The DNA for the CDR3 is TGCAGTGCTAGCCCCCCAGGAGAAATAAATGAGCAGTTCTTC.

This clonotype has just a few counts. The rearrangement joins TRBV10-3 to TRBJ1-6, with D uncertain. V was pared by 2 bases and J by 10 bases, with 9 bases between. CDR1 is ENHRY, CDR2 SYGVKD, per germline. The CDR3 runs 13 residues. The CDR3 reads CAISEDKISPLHF. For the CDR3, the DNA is TGTGCCATCAGTGAGGACAAGATCTCACCCCTCCACTTT.